Following are 14 T cell receptor beta chains from one sample sequenced in a study of neurological immune-mediated disorders. TCRdb analysed the 5' RACE reads with MiXCR anew, one entry per CDR3 protein. Counted here are about 74,000 distinct CDR3 sequences, roughly 5% occurring once; the ten biggest clones make up 7.4%. Sequencing was done on a sample of PBMCs. The receptor set was obtained from a young man with multiple sclerosis.

This clonotype was seen repeatedly, ten times or more. The chain recombines TRBV5-6 with TRBJ2-1; 10 bases agree with TRBD1. The CDR3 contains 15 residues. Losses at the gene ends were 4 bases for V and 3 bases for J; bases not matched to a gene: 4. Germline V gene data show CDR1 as SGHDT and CDR2 as YYEEEE. The CDR3, as DNA: TGTGCCAGCAGCCGGGGGACAGGGGTCTACAATGAGCAGTTCTTC. This translates into CASSRGTGVYNEQFF.

This clonotype was picked up many times. CDR3 sequence: CASSQGNEQFF. The CDR3 DNA follows: TGTGCCAGCAGCCAAGGCAATGAGCAGTTCTTC. V usage is TRBV3-1 and J usage is TRBJ2-1, with D unclear. The germline CDR1 and CDR2 sequences are LGHDT and YNNKEL (reference sequence). The V and J ends lost 1 base and 6 bases respectively, with 1 base between them. This CDR3 region has 11 residues.

This clonotype was seen many times. This chain links TRBV12-3 or TRBV12-4 with TRBJ2-7; 8 nucleotides align to TRBD2. The CDR3 contains 17 residues. The V gene end was trimmed by 6 bases and the J gene end by 1 base; junction bases not matched to a gene: 14. The CDR3 is CASSRVSGGRYSYEQYF. Written as DNA, the CDR3 is TGTGCCAGCAGCCGCGTGAGCGGGGGACGCTATTCCTACGAGCAGTACTTC.

This clonotype was recorded at least ten times. The gene calls are TRBV2 and TRBJ2-7; possibly TRBD1 for D (5 bases). The V gene lost 1 base and the J gene lost 9 bases, with 7 bases spanning the gap. The germline V gene encodes CDR1 SNHLY and CDR2 FYNNEI. This CDR3 is built from 11 residues. The CDR3 protein is CASSEGQGQYF. The CDR3 coding sequence is TGTGCCAGCAGTGAAGGGCAGGGGCAGTACTTC.

This clonotype has just a few counts. This may stem from a read error, because a much larger clone lies one nucleotide away. The V gene is TRBV20-1, the J gene TRBJ2-3, with D unclear. The CDR3 length is 14 residues. V dropped 6 bases and J dropped 1 base, with 14 bases sitting between them. Germline CDR1 DFQATT, CDR2 SNEGSKA (reference sequence). CDR3: CSALSLAGTDTQYF. The CDR3 DNA reads as TGCAGTGCCCTATCGCTGGCCGGCACAGATACGCAGTATTTT.

The chain is built from TRBV6-5 and TRBJ2-7; D tentatively reads TRBD1 or TRBD2 (5 bases each). Germline values: CDR1 MNHEY, CDR2 SVGAGI. V was trimmed by 2 bases and J by 3 bases, leaving 14 bases between them. The CDR3 has 15 amino acids. DNA for the CDR3: TGTGCCAGCAGTTACAGAGAGGGGTTCGGCTACGAGCAGTACTTC. Protein sequence: CASSYREGFGYEQYF.

In this sample, this clonotype turned up many times. This chain connects TRBV28 to TRBJ2-4, with 12 bases fitting TRBD1. Germline V gene sequence: CDR1 MDHEN, CDR2 SYDVKM. The ends lost 5 bases at V and 6 bases at J; junction bases unmatched: 14. This CDR3 is 18 amino acids long. CDR3 loop: CASSARGGDRGRRNIQYF. The CDR3 bases are TGTGCCAGCAGTGCCCGCGGGGGGGACAGGGGGCGGAGAAACATTCAGTACTTC.

The chain uses TRBV27 and TRBJ2-1; TRBD2 aligns across 7 bases. J gave up 6 bases and V 2 bases, and 1 base lay outside the gene matches. Germline V gene lookup returns CDR1 MNHEY and CDR2 SMNVEV (reference sequence). CDR3 length: 13 residues. CDR3 amino acids: CASSLGEGNEQFF. CDR3 sequence (DNA): TGTGCCAGCAGTTTAGGGGAGGGCAATGAGCAGTTCTTC.

This clonotype came up many times. This sequence joins TRBV28 and TRBJ1-1, with 7 bases that match TRBD1. After removal of 7 bases from V and 6 bases from J, the junction contained 14 bases not matched to a gene. The CDR3 loop spans 15 amino acids. The germline gives CDR1 MDHEN, CDR2 SYDVKM. The CDR3, as DNA: TGTGCCAGCACCCAAGGGTTCGGAGGGGGCCCTGAAGCTTTCTTT. Residues: CASTQGFGGGPEAFF.

This clonotype was recorded many times. The rearrangement uses TRBV7-2 and TRBJ2-1; D tentatively reads TRBD1 or TRBD2 (5 bases each). V was clipped by 4 bases and J by 6 bases, with 22 bases between them. Germline V gene lookup returns CDR1 SGHTA and CDR2 FQGNSA. The CDR3 runs 17 residues. The CDR3 nucleotides are TGTGCCAGCAGCTGGATCCTCGGGCGCAAGGGGAGCAATGAGCAGTTCTTC. Translating gives CASSWILGRKGSNEQFF.

In its sample, this clonotype was seen a few times. An end of the junction does not agree with germline; a read error may underlie this. The chain is built from TRBV6-5 and TRBJ1-5; TRBD1 agrees at 10 bases. This CDR3 spans 14 amino acids. The germline CDR1 and CDR2 sequences are MNHEY and SVGAGI. CDR3 sequence reads: CASRRQGAEQPQNF. CDR3 DNA: TGTGCCAGCAGGCGACAGGGGGCTGAGCAGCCCCAGAATTTT.

This clonotype was found many times. The chain recombines TRBV5-1 with TRBJ2-1; 10 positions agree with TRBD2. Trimming took 4 bases from V and 4 from J; bases not matched to a gene: 5. CDR3 length equals 15 residues. Germline lookup yields CDR1 SGHRS and CDR2 YFSETQ. CDR3 sequence: CASSPGTSEYNEQFF. In DNA form, the CDR3 reads TGCGCCAGCAGCCCCGGGACTAGCGAGTACAATGAGCAGTTCTTC.

Ten or more counts support this clonotype. This sequence joins TRBV5-1 and TRBJ1-3, with 8 nucleotides matching TRBD1. The CDR3 consists of 16 residues. Germline CDR1 reads SGHRS; CDR2 reads YFSETQ. Trimming took 0 bases from V and 3 from J; bases not matched to a gene: 5. The CDR3 DNA sequence: TGCGCCAGCAGCTTGGCCGGGACAGGCCATGGAAACACCATATATTTT. Translation: CASSLAGTGHGNTIYF.

This clonotype was observed at least ten times. This chain links TRBV20-1 with TRBJ2-7; 10 nucleotides agree with TRBD2. V was clipped by 1 base and J by 6 bases; unmatched bases: 6. CDR1 DFQATT and CDR2 SNEGSKA come from the germline V gene (reference sequence). The CDR3 length is 14 residues. This CDR3 is CSARGGTSDVEQYF. The CDR3 region has the DNA TGCAGTGCTAGAGGCGGGACTAGCGATGTCGAGCAGTACTTC.